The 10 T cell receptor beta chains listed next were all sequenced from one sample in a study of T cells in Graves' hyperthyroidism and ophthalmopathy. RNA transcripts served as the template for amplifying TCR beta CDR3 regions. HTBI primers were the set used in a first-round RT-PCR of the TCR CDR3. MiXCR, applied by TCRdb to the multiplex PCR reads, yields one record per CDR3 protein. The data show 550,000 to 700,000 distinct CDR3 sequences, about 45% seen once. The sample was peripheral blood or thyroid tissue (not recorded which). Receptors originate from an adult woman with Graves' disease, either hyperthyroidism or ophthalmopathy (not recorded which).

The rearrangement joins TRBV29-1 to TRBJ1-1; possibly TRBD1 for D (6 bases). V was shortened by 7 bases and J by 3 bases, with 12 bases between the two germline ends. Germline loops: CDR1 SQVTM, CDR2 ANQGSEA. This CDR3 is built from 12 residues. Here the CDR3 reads CSALGGHTEAFF. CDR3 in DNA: TGCAGCGCACTGGGGGGGCACACTGAAGCTTTCTTT.

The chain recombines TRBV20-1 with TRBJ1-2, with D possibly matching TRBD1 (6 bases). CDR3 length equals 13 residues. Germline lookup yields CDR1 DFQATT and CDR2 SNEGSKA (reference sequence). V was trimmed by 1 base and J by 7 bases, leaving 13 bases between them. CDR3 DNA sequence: TGCAGTGCTAGAGGGGGGGCGGGACGTGGCTACACCTTC. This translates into CSARGGAGRGYTF.

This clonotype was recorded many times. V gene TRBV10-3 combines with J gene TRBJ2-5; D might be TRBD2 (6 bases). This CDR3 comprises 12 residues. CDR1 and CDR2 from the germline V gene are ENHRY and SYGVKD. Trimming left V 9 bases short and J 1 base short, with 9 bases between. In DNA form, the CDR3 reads TGTGCCATTGGGACTTCCCAAGAGACCCAGTACTTC. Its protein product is CAIGTSQETQYF.

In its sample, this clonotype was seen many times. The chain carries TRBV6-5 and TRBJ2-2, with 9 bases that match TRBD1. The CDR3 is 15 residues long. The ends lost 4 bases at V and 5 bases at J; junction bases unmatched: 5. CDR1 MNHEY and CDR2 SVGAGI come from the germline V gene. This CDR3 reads CASSSTGGVTGELFF. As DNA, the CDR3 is TGTGCCAGCAGTTCGACAGGGGGGGTTACCGGGGAGCTGTTTTTT.

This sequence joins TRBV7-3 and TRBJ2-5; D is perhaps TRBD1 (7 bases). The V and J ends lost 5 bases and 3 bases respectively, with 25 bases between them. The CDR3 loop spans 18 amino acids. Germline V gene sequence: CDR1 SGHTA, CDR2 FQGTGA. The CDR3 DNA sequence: TGTGCCAGCAGCATATCCAGAGATGGAGGGGGCAGGGAAGAGACCCAGTACTTC. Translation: CASSISRDGGGREETQYF.

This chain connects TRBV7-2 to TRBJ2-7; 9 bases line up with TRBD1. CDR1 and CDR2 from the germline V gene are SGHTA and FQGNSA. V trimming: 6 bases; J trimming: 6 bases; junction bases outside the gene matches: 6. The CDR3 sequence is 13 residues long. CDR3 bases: TGTGCCAGCAGTTACAGGGGGCTAGGCGAGCAGTACTTC. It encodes CASSYRGLGEQYF.

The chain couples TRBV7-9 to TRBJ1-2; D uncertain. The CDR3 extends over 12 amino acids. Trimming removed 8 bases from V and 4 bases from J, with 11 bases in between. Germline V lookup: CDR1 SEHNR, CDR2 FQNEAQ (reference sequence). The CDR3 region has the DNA TGTGCCAGCTTCAGTAGCTCCTATGGCTACACCTTC. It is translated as CASFSSSYGYTF.

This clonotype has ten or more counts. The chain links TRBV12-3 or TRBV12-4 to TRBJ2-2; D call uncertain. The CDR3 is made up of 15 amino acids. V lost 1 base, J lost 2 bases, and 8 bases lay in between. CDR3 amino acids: CASSLVTTNTGELFF. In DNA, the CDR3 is TGTGCCAGCAGTTTAGTGACAACCAACACCGGGGAGCTGTTTTTT.

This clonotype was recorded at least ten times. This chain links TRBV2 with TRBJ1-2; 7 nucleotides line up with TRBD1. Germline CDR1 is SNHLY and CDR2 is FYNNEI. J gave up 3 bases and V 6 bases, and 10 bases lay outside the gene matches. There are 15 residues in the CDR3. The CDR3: CASRALRGPDYGYTF. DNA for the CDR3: TGTGCCAGCAGGGCACTGAGGGGGCCAGACTATGGCTACACCTTC.

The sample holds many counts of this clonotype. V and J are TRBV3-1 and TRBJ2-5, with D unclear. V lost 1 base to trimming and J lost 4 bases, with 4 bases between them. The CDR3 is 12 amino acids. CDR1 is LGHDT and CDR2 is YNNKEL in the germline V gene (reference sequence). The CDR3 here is CASSQGIETQYF. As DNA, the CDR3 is TGTGCCAGCAGCCAAGGAATAGAGACCCAGTACTTC.